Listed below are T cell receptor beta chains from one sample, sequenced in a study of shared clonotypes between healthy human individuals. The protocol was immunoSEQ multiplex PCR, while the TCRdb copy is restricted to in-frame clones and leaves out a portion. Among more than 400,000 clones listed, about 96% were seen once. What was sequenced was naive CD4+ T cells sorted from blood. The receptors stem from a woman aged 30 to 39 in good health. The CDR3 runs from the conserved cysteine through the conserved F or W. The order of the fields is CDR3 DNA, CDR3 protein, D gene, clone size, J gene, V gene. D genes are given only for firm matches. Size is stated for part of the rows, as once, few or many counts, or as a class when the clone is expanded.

TGTGCCAGCAGTCCTCTATACGAGCAGTACTTC | CASSPLYEQYF | . | few | TRBJ2-7 | TRBV2
TGTGCCAGCAGTTTAGAGGGCGCTGAAGCTTTCTTT | CASSLEGAEAFF | . | . | TRBJ1-1 | TRBV28
TGCGCCAGCAGCCAGGGGGGGACAGGGAAGTTAACCGGGGAGCTGTTTTTT | CASSQGGTGKLTGELFF | TRBD1 | . | TRBJ2-2 | TRBV4-1
TGTGCCAGCAGCCAAGCTTGGACTAGCGGTACGAGGGATACGCAGTATTTT | CASSQAWTSGTRDTQYF | TRBD2 | . | TRBJ2-3 | TRBV4-2
TGTGCCAGCAGTGCCCCCCTCGGGGGTAGCTCCTACAATGAGCAGTTCTTC | CASSAPLGGSSYNEQFF | . | . | TRBJ2-1 | TRBV28
TGTGCCAGCCTAGGGGGGGGTAGGTACACTGAAGCTTTCTTT | CASLGGGRYTEAFF | . | . | TRBJ1-1 | TRBV6-1
TGTGCCAGCAGTGGATTTACCACTGAAGCTTTCTTT | CASSGFTTEAFF | . | . | TRBJ1-1 | TRBV27
TGTGCCAGCAGGAGGACAGGGGGCGACGAGCAGTACTTC | CASRRTGGDEQYF | TRBD1 | few | TRBJ2-7 | TRBV6-1
TGTGCCAGCCAGCTGGTAGGCAATCAGCCCCAGCATTTT | CASQLVGNQPQHF | . | few | TRBJ1-5 | TRBV2
TGTGCCAGCAGTTTAGGGTCAGCTTCACCCCTCCACTTT | CASSLGSASPLHF | . | . | TRBJ1-6 | TRBV28
TGTGCCAGCAGTTACGGTGGGAGCTCCTACAATGAGCAGTTCTTC | CASSYGGSSYNEQFF | . | . | TRBJ2-1 | TRBV6-5
TGCGCCAGCAGGTCGAGCGAATACACCGGGGAGCTGTTTTTT | CASRSSEYTGELFF | . | . | TRBJ2-2 | TRBV5-1